Reported below is one T cell receptor beta chain. The antigen is undetermined. This sample is drawn from a study of beta chain features in type 1 diabetes. Overall study: Over all samples combined, about 100,000,000 sorted cells were examined.

The sequenced template was cDNA made from the entire isolated RNA. The table came from immunoSEQ multiplex PCR; TCRdb's copy has only in-frame clones and leaves some out. The repertoire holds roughly 330,000 clones, 13% seen once, with nearly 0.015% in the top ten. Overall study findings and caveats: Shorter TCRB CDR3s, moderately but significantly so, marked every one of the four CD4+ subsets in Type 1 diabetes patients.

The CDR3 has 17 amino acids. After removal of 2 bases from V and 7 bases from J, the junction contained 12 bases not matched to a gene. The germline CDR1 and CDR2 sequences are SGHRS and YFSETQ. Material: naive CD4+ T cells from blood. The TCR was taken from a woman aged 18-30 years with type 1 diabetes. The J gene is TRBJ2-7, the V gene TRBV5-1; 13 bases align to TRBD2. The CDR3 region has the DNA TGCGCCAGCAGCTTCGGACTAGCGGGAGTTCGGGGCAGGGAGCAGTACTTC. Residues: CASSFGLAGVRGREQYF.